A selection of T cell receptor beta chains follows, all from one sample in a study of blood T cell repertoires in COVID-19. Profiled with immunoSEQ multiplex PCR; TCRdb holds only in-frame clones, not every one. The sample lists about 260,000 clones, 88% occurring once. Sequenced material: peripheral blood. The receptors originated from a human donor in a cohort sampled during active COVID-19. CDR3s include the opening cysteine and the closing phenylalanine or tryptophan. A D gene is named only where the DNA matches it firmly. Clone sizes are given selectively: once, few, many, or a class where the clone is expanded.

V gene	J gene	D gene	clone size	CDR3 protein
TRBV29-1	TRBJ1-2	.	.	CSVGNRSYGYTF
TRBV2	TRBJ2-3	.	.	CASSPSTDTQYF
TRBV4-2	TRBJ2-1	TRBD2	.	CASSQDHSGRAGNEQFF
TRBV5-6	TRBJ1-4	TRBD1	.	CASSVRPGTGFEKLFF
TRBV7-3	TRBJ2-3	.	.	CASSLIGGETSTDTQYF
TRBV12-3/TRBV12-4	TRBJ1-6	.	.	CASTRQDSPLHF
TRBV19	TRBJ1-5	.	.	CASSMREMVNQPQHF
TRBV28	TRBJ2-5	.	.	CASSFAGVETQYF
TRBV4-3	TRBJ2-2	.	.	CASSRQVPPPGELFF
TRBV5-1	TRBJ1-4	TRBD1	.	CASSLGQGDEKLFF
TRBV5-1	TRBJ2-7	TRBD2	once	CASSSGGTSGGRDLLGQYF
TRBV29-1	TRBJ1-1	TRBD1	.	CSVRTGATEAFF
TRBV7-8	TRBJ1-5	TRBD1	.	CASSPDRGRSQPQHF
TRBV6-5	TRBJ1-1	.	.	CASSFNWFTEAFF
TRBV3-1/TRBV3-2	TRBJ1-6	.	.	CASSQEPPLIHF
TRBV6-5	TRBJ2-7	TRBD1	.	CASSPLGQGNYEQYF
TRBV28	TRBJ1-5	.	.	CASSLLSQPQHF
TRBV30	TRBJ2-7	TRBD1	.	CAWSLTGGAYEQYF
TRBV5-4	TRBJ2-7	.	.	CASSLRQGWSYEQYF
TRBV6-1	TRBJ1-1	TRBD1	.	CASSERDRGENTEAFF
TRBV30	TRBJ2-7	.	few	CAWSVGGTEQYF
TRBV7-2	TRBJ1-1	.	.	CASSLTQGGTEAFF
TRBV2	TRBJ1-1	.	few	CASSEFLAQGLGAFF
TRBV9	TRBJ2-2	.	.	CASSVRETPNTGELFF
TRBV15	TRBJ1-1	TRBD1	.	CATSSEPYRGGTEAFF
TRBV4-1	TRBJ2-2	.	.	CASSQEVRVDTGELFF
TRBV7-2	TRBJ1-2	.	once	CASSTDSNYGYTF
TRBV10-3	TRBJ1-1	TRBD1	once	CAISEGTGTVNTEAFF
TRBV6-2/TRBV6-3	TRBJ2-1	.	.	CASSYRDSYNEQFF
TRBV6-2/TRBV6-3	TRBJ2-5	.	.	CASSLGRAQETQYF
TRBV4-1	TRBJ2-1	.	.	CASSQGEDFNEQFF
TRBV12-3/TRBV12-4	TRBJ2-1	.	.	CASSHKTYNEQFF
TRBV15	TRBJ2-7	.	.	CATSTPRTPLKQYF
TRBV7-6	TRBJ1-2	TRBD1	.	CASSLGRQGAGYGYTF
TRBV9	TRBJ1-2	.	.	CASSVTGDDGYTF
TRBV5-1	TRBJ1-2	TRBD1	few	CASSLGGTGSLYGYTF
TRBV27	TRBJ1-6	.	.	CASSLSRGGNSPLHF
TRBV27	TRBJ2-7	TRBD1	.	CASSPSQGVYEQYF
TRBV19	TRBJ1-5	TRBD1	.	CASPTQGAYGQPQHF
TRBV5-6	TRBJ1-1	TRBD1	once	CASSWGQGEGTEAFF
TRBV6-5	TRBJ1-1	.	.	CASSPPAHLNTEAFF